The present T cell receptor (beta chain) was sequenced within a study of blood T cell repertoires in COVID-19. Overall study: Sites across the United States, Italy and Spain contributed samples from acute and convalescent COVID-19. PBMCs, B-cell-depleted T cells, or T cells provided the cDNA or gDNA that made up the material.

Germline CDR1 reads LGHNA; CDR2 reads YSLEER. V was pared by 4 bases and J by 3 bases, with 10 bases between. This CDR3 is built from 14 residues. Original processing methods: Amplification from reference gene primers served as the basis for estimated nucleated cell counts. The table came from immunoSEQ multiplex PCR; TCRdb's copy has only in-frame clones and leaves some out. D and trimming were read from the DNA, whereas the V and J calls and clone size are those reported in that table. The data hold under 150,000 clones, with about four fifths observed a single time. The sequencing input was peripheral blood. The genes are TRBV4-3 and TRBJ2-1, with a weak D call TRBD1 (5 bases). The clonotype was recovered from a man aged 80 or over with acute or convalescent COVID-19. CDR3 loop: CASSPGQDYNEQFF. For the CDR3, the DNA is TGCGCCAGCAGCCCCGGACAAGACTACAATGAGCAGTTCTTC.